The source of this TCR beta chain is a study of human T cells and chemical hapten exposure. This clonotype has only a few counts. Its specificity is unknown. TCRdb fed the RACE reads into MiXCR, producing one record per CDR3 protein. The sample yields approximately 90,000 distinct CDR3 sequences, roughly a tenth seen once. Time point given: patch test 1, 2 weeks after DPC sensitization. Documented treatment: therapeutic diphenylcyclopropenone sensitization with weekly scalp DPC. Sample donors consisted of patients with alopecia, aged 18 to 70 years, who were suitable for DPC. Trimming took off 8 bases at V and 0 bases at J, with 10 bases between the two ends. The CDR3 extends over 12 amino acids. Germline CDR1 and CDR2: SQVTM and ANQGSEA. Study observations and caveats: Expanded TCRs formed significantly more large CDR3 similarity clusters than controls. Patch test score was positively correlated with the counts of TCRs that had expanded at PT1.

The specimen comprised whole blood, sampled in connection with sensitization to the hapten diphenylcyclopropenone (DPC). The sequence was obtained from a man between 40 and 49 years old with alopecia areata. Some clones in this sample may be carry-over from other donors' samples. This chain links TRBV29-1 with TRBJ1-1; D is ambiguous. The CDR3, as DNA: TGCAGCACCGGGTCGATGAACACTGAAGCTTTCTTT. This encodes CSTGSMNTEAFF.